The present T cell receptor beta chain was sequenced within a study of T-cell reconstitution after alpha-beta-depleted transplantation in children. This clonotype has just a few counts. Its specificity is unknown. Study-wide findings and caveats: Reportedly, roughly two months post-transplant, alpha-beta T cells arose from several hundred expanded graft clones. The main origin of T-cell counts and diversity one year after transplant was newly produced T cells. Day-60 TCRbeta diversity that was high in some patients was derived from surviving recipient T cells and thymic progenitors.

The library targeted TCRbeta and was prepared with unique molecular identifiers. Using its own MiXCR run on the PCR reads, TCRdb lists one record per CDR3 protein. The sample shows around 580,000 distinct CDR3 sequences, 25% to 30% of them seen only once. This clonotype was sampled from a boy under two years old with Wiskott-Aldrich syndrome, due to receive a stem cell transplant. The specimen comprised PBMCs, sampled before TCRalphabeta/CD19-depleted stem cell transplant.

CDR3 coding DNA: TGTGCCAGCAGCTTAGTACCCCAGGTTATAGGGGCAGATACGCAGTATTTT. Protein product: CASSLVPQVIGADTQYF. The V gene is TRBV7-9, the J gene TRBJ2-3; a possible D gene is TRBD1 (5 bases). V lost 1 base, J lost 4 bases, and 18 bases lay in between. Per the germline V gene, CDR1 is SEHNR and CDR2 is FQNEAQ (reference sequence). CDR3 size: 17 residues.